The 19 T cell receptor beta chains presented below share a single source sample, sequenced in a study of cytomegalovirus exposure and HLA in healthy donors. In the PCR, 60 Vbeta and 13 Jbeta primers were used. Clones were read by immunoSEQ multiplex PCR, and TCRdb kept only the in-frame ones, dropping some. This sample has 80,000 to 100,000 clones; around 74% occur once, and the top ten carry 7.3%. Sequences were obtained from PBMCs. The receptors derive from a man aged 45 to 65 in good health and CMV-seropositive.

A single count supports this clone. The V gene is TRBV5-5, the J gene TRBJ1-5; weak D call: TRBD1 (5 bases). The CDR3 length is 14 residues. Germline CDR1 is SGHKS and CDR2 is YYEKEE (reference sequence). Trimming removed 4 bases from V and 6 bases from J, with 14 bases in between. In DNA, the CDR3 is TGTGCCAGCAGCCCCTCGTTGGGGCCTCAGCCCCAGCATTTT. Protein sequence: CASSPSLGPQPQHF.

This clone has a single count. This rearrangement joins TRBV2 to TRBJ2-3; maybe TRBD1 (5 bases). The germline V gene has CDR1 SNHLY and CDR2 FYNNEI. The V end was cut by 6 bases, the J end by 2 bases, with 6 bases between. The CDR3 is 12 amino acids. DNA of the CDR3: TGTGCCAGCAGGACAGACACAGATACGCAGTATTTT. Residues: CASRTDTDTQYF.

This chain joins TRBV5-8 and TRBJ2-7, with TRBD1 matching 11 bases. Germline-derived CDR1 and CDR2 are SGHTS and YDEGEE. This CDR3 is built from 16 residues. J lost 4 bases, V lost 4 bases, and 10 bases had no gene match. This CDR3 is CASSNLRDRGTYEQYF. CDR3 DNA sequence: TGTGCCAGCAGCAACCTCCGGGACAGGGGGACGTACGAGCAGTACTTC.

This clone was seen a few times. The J gene is TRBJ2-7, the V gene TRBV6-5; D is perhaps TRBD2 (7 bases). Trimming cost V 4 bases and J 6 bases, with 19 bases left between them. Germline lookup yields CDR1 MNHEY and CDR2 SVGAGI. The CDR3 sequence is 15 residues long. The DNA for the CDR3 is TGTGCCAGCAGTTCAGGGCGGGGGCGCTCCCCCGAGCAGTACTTC. This translates into CASSSGRGRSPEQYF.

In this sample, this clone turned up a few times. This chain links TRBV28 with TRBJ1-3; perhaps TRBD1 as D (6 bases). V shed 6 bases and J shed 4 bases, with 13 bases lying between them. Germline V CDR1 and CDR2: MDHEN, SYDVKM. The CDR3 covers 14 residues. DNA of the CDR3: TGTGCCAGCAGCCCCCCGGACAGCGGAAACACCATATATTTT. This translates into CASSPPDSGNTIYF.

The gene calls are TRBV4-3 and TRBJ2-7; TRBD1 agrees at 8 bases. The CDR3 is 13 residues long. Germline-derived CDR1 and CDR2 are LGHNA and YSLEER. V lost 4 bases to trimming and J lost 2 bases; unmatched junction nucleotides: 1. The CDR3, as DNA: TGCGCCAGCAGCCGGGGACAGGCCTACGAGCAGTACTTC. Translating it yields CASSRGQAYEQYF.

This chain connects TRBV4-2 to TRBJ1-4, with 11 bases fitting TRBD1. This CDR3 spans 15 amino acids. With V trimmed by 0 bases and J by 10 bases, 4 bases remained unmatched. CDR1 LGHNA and CDR2 YNFKEQ come from the germline V gene. CDR3 DNA sequence: TGTGCCAGCAGCCAAGACGGGACAGGGGGAGGAAAACTGTTTTTT. Residues: CASSQDGTGGGKLFF.

The genes are TRBV5-8 and TRBJ1-6, with D perhaps TRBD1 (5 bases). V was clipped by 3 bases and J by 9 bases, with 10 bases between them. The CDR3 covers 13 residues. Germline V gene data show CDR1 as SGHTS and CDR2 as YDEGEE. DNA for the CDR3: TGTGCCAGCAGCTCTGAAGGGGTTTCACCCCTCCACTTT. Protein: CASSSEGVSPLHF.

The gene calls are TRBV19 and TRBJ1-5, with 7 bases matching TRBD1. With 5 bases clipped from V and 0 bases from J, the junction kept 4 bases outside the gene matches. Germline V gives CDR1 LNHDA, CDR2 SQIVND (reference sequence). The CDR3 runs to 15 residues. The CDR3 nucleotides are TGTGCCAGTAGTCGGGGACAGTCTAGCAATCAGCCCCAGCATTTT. It codes for CASSRGQSSNQPQHF.

As to this clone: In the same sample, other DNA sequences code for this CDR3. The V call is TRBV5-1, the J call TRBJ2-3, with TRBD2 matching over 14 bases. Germline CDR1 is SGHRS and CDR2 is YFSETQ. This CDR3 contains 16 residues. V lost 4 bases, J lost 1 base, and 2 bases stayed unmatched. CDR3: CASSLGLAGGTDTQYF. The CDR3 bases are TGCGCCAGCAGCCTGGGACTAGCGGGGGGCACAGATACGCAGTATTTT.

For this clone: Other DNA sequences in this sample translate to the same CDR3. The V and J genes are TRBV5-1 and TRBJ2-7; 8 bases are a match to TRBD2. From germline, CDR1 is SGHRS and CDR2 YFSETQ. V shed 1 base and J 4 bases; nucleotides not matched to a gene: 4. This CDR3 is 14 amino acids long. The CDR3 here is CASSLSGGSYEQYF. CDR3 in DNA: TGCGCCAGCAGCTTGAGCGGGGGCAGTTACGAGCAGTACTTC.

This clone was detected a few times. The rearrangement uses TRBV6-5 and TRBJ2-7, with 8 bases identical to TRBD1. CDR3 length: 15 residues. Trimming at V came to 4 bases and at J to 3 bases, leaving 8 bases not matched to a gene. Germline CDR1 is MNHEY and CDR2 is SVGAGI. This CDR3 is CASSSPGTGGYEQYF. The CDR3 coding sequence is TGTGCCAGCAGTTCTCCGGGGACAGGCGGCTACGAGCAGTACTTC.

Points on this clone: Other DNA sequences of this sample code for an identical CDR3. The chain combines TRBV7-7 with TRBJ2-5, with a tentative D call TRBD2 (5 bases). Germline-derived CDR1 and CDR2 are SSHAT and FNYEAQ (reference sequence). The CDR3 sequence is 13 residues long. V shed 5 bases and J shed 5 bases, with 12 bases lying between them. As DNA, the CDR3 is TGTGCCAGCAGCCTACGAGGGCGGGAGACCCAGTACTTC. It specifies CASSLRGRETQYF.

The chain links TRBV7-2 to TRBJ2-5, with 7 bases identical to TRBD2. Per germline, CDR1 SGHTA and CDR2 FQGNSA. This CDR3 has 16 residues. V was pared by 1 base and J by 5 bases, with 10 bases of the junction left unmatched. The CDR3 is CASSLDTSAGRETQYF. The CDR3 DNA sequence: TGTGCCAGCAGCTTAGATACTTCAGCGGGGCGGGAGACCCAGTACTTC. The variable domain in full, with the rest retrieved from reference TRBV7-2 and TRBJ2-5, is GAGVSQSPSNKVTEKGKDVELRCDPISGHTALYWYRQSLGQGLEFLIYFQGNSAPDKSGLPSDRFSAERTGGSVSTLTIQRTQQEDSAVYLCASSLDTSAGRETQYFGPGTRLLVL.

This clone was counted only a few times. The chain joins TRBV21-1 to TRBJ2-7; the table's D gene call, TRBD2, was not cross checked with the DNA. TRBV21-1 is a pseudogene locus. The CDR3 runs 13 residues. In nucleotides, the CDR3 is TGTGCCAGCAGGGCAGGGAGGGTACACGAGCAGTACTTC. Its protein product is CASRAGRVHEQYF.

The V call is TRBV7-9, the J call TRBJ2-7; 8 bases are a match to TRBD1. Germline values: CDR1 SEHNR, CDR2 FQNEAQ (reference sequence). The CDR3 is 15 amino acids. V lost 4 bases to trimming and J lost 2 bases; unmatched junction nucleotides: 7. The CDR3 coding sequence is TGTGCCAGCAGCTCGGACAGGGAAGGGACCTACGAGCAGTACTTC. As protein: CASSSDREGTYEQYF.

This clone was recorded a few times. This sequence joins TRBV5-1 and TRBJ2-7; D remains unclear. The CDR3 spans 13 residues. Germline values: CDR1 SGHRS, CDR2 YFSETQ. V was cut by 4 bases and J by 6 bases, with 14 bases left in between. The CDR3 here is CASSPVQSREQYF. The CDR3 region has the DNA TGCGCCAGCAGCCCCGTCCAGTCCCGCGAGCAGTACTTC.

The chain carries TRBV5-8 and TRBJ1-1; D gene unclear. The CDR3 covers 14 residues. V dropped 3 bases and J dropped 10 bases, with 19 bases sitting between them. The germline V gene has CDR1 SGHTS and CDR2 YDEGEE. The CDR3 DNA is TGTGCCAGCAGCTCAGGTCTTCGGTCATGGGTAGCTTTCTTT. This encodes CASSSGLRSWVAFF.

The table lists this clone with a few counts. The rearrangement uses TRBV6-6 and TRBJ2-7, with a tentative D call TRBD2 (5 bases). Germline CDR1 MNHNY, CDR2 SVGAGI (reference sequence). There are 12 residues in the CDR3. Trimming removed 10 bases from V and 1 base from J, with 11 bases in between. In nucleotides, the CDR3 is TGTGCCATCCAGGACTCTTCCTACGAGCAGTACTTC. Its protein product is CAIQDSSYEQYF.